Detailed here is one TCR beta chain. The antigen is undetermined. The source of the sample is a study of cytomegalovirus exposure and HLA in healthy donors. Findings and caveats of the study: A few chains tied to CMV proved CMV antigen-specific in vitro.

Both 60 Vbeta primers and 13 Jbeta primers went into the PCR. Clones were sequenced by immunoSEQ multiplex PCR, and TCRdb holds only the in-frame ones, with some missing. In the table there are more than 150,000 clones, under 85% of which are singletons. The donors gave bone marrow, and they were healthy. In germline, CDR1 is WSHSY, CDR2 SAAADI. V gave up 7 bases and J gave up 4 bases; unmatched junction bases: 15. CDR3 length: 16 residues. The chain has TRBV10-2 and TRBJ2-5; 7 bases agree with TRBD2. The TCR sequence derives from a man aged 50 or older in good health and CMV-seronegative. The specimen sequenced was PBMCs. The CDR3: CASTDLMGGTGETQYF. CDR3 DNA sequence: TGCGCCAGCACCGACCTCATGGGGGGGACGGGAGAGACCCAGTACTTC.